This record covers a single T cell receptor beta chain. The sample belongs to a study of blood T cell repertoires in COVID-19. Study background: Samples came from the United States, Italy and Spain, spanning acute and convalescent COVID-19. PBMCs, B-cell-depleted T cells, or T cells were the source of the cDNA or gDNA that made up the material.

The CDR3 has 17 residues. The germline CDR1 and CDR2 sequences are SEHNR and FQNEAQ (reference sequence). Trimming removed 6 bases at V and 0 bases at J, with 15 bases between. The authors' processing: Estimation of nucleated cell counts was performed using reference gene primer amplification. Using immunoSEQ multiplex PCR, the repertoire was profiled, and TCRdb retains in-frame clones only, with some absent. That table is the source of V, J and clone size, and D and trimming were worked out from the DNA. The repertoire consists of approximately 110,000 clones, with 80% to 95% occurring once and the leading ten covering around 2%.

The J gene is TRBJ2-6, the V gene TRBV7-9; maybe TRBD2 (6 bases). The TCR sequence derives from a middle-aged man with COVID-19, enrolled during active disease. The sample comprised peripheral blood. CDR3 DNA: TGTGCCAGCAGGCCTCCGGGACTCCACTCTGGGGCCAACGTCCTGACTTTC. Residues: CASRPPGLHSGANVLTF.